These 17 T cell receptor beta chains were all obtained from the same sample, sequenced in a study of shared clonotypes between healthy human individuals. Repertoires were generated with immunoSEQ multiplex PCR, while TCRdb's copy carries only in-frame clones and drops some. Of roughly 700,000 clones listed, 74% are singletons. The specimen sequenced was memory CD4+ T cells sorted from blood. Subset here: CD45RA-negative fraction. Every receptor here comes from a woman aged 30 to 39 in good health.

This clone was seen once. The rearrangement joins TRBV27 to TRBJ2-7, with D perhaps matching TRBD2 (6 bases). CDR3 size: 16 residues. The germline CDR1 and CDR2 sequences are MNHEY and SMNVEV (reference sequence). V dropped 3 bases and J dropped 4 bases, with 19 bases sitting between them. The CDR3 region has the DNA TGTGCCAGCAGTTTTTTCCCGGGGGAGATGGAATACGAGCAGTACTTC. It is translated as CASSFFPGEMEYEQYF.

The chain carries TRBV29-1 and TRBJ2-3; weak D call: TRBD1 (5 bases). V was pared by 6 bases and J by 0 bases, with 10 bases between. Germline-derived CDR1 and CDR2 are SQVTM and ANQGSEA. The CDR3 contains 13 residues. Written as DNA, the CDR3 is TGCAGCGTAAAACAGGAGAGCACAGATACGCAGTATTTT. It codes for CSVKQESTDTQYF.

This clone has a count of ten or more. The genes are TRBV28 and TRBJ2-7; possibly TRBD2 for D (5 bases). CDR1 and CDR2 (germline): MDHEN, SYDVKM. V shed 6 bases and J shed 3 bases, with 9 bases lying between them. The CDR3 consists of 12 residues. This chain's CDR3 is CASRGRLYEQYF. As DNA, the CDR3 is TGTGCCAGCAGGGGGAGACTCTACGAGCAGTACTTC. Together with reference TRBV28 and TRBJ2-7, the CDR3 gives the full variable domain: DVKVTQSSRYLVKRTGEKVFLECVQDMDHENMFWYRQDPGLGLRLIYFSYDVKMKEKGDIPEGYSVSREKKERFSLILESASTNQTSMYLCASRGRLYEQYFGPGTRLTVT.

The chain is built from TRBV21-1 and TRBJ1-2; the table's D call of TRBD1 was not tested on the DNA. TRBV21-1 counts as a pseudogene. The CDR3 runs to 13 residues. DNA for the CDR3: TGTGCCAGCAGCAAATTGAAGGGGATCGGCTACACCTTC. Translated, it gives CASSKLKGIGYTF.

This clone was detected only once. CDR3 coding DNA: TGCAGCGTTGAATTGGACAGCAGGAGCTACACCTTC. Its translation: CSVELDSRSYTF. The genes are TRBV29-1 and TRBJ1-2; TRBD1 is a possible D gene (6 bases). Germline assignment: CDR1 SQVTM and CDR2 ANQGSEA. This CDR3 contains 12 residues. Trimming left V 2 bases short and J 9 bases short, with 13 bases between.

This sequence joins TRBV27 and TRBJ1-5, with 7 bases fitting TRBD1. This CDR3 contains 14 residues. Germline V CDR1 and CDR2: MNHEY, SMNVEV (reference sequence). Trimming removed 8 bases from V and 4 bases from J; junction bases left unmatched: 8. CDR3: CASASSGGNQPQHF. DNA of the CDR3: TGTGCCAGCGCCTCCTCAGGGGGAAATCAGCCCCAGCATTTT.

This clone showed up just once. This may come from a read error, since a much larger clone is one base off. This chain uses TRBV4-2 with TRBJ2-5, with D unresolved. The CDR3 loop spans 11 amino acids. With 3 bases removed from V and 5 bases from J, the gap between germline ends came to 4 bases. Germline-derived CDR1 and CDR2 are LGHNA and YNFKEQ. The CDR3 DNA sequence: TGTGCCAGCAGCCACGGGGAGACCCAGTACTTC. Its protein product is CASSHGETQYF.

The rearrangement links TRBV7-7 to TRBJ2-5, with D unresolved. Germline-derived CDR1 and CDR2 are SSHAT and FNYEAQ (reference sequence). The CDR3 has 13 residues. With 3 bases removed from V and 5 bases from J, the gap between germline ends came to 10 bases. CDR3 nucleotides: TGTGCCAGCAGCTTTACCGCGCGCGAGACCCAGTACTTC. This sequence encodes CASSFTARETQYF.

The CDR3 here is CASSWTGLTDTQYF. The CDR3 DNA follows: TGTGCCAGCAGCTGGACAGGGTTGACAGATACGCAGTATTTT. The genes are TRBV5-6 and TRBJ2-3, with 8 bases fitting TRBD1. The CDR3 runs 14 residues. After removal of 3 bases from V and 3 bases from J, the junction contained 3 bases not matched to a gene. Germline CDR1 and CDR2: SGHDT and YYEEEE.

This chain connects TRBV27 to TRBJ2-7, with D possibly TRBD2 on 6 matching bases. V was shortened by 4 bases and J by 0 bases, with 16 bases between the two germline ends. The germline V gene has CDR1 MNHEY and CDR2 SMNVEV (reference sequence). The CDR3 consists of 16 residues. The CDR3 region is CASSSISAGLSYEQYF. As DNA, the CDR3 is TGTGCCAGCAGTTCGATAAGTGCGGGACTCTCCTACGAGCAGTACTTC.

This clone turned up a few times. The rearrangement uses TRBV28 and TRBJ1-2; perhaps TRBD1 as D (6 bases). The CDR3 is made up of 13 amino acids. Germline V gene data show CDR1 as MDHEN and CDR2 as SYDVKM. V was trimmed by 2 bases and J by 4 bases, leaving 8 bases between them. CDR3 loop: CASSLDRTYGYTF. The CDR3, as DNA: TGTGCCAGCAGTTTAGACAGGACCTATGGCTACACCTTC.

The genes are TRBV10-2 and TRBJ2-7; possibly TRBD1 for D (6 bases). Germline V gene data show CDR1 as WSHSY and CDR2 as SAAADI. V shed 2 bases and J shed 7 bases, with 18 bases lying between them. This CDR3 has 15 amino acids. The CDR3 region has the DNA TGCGCCAGCAGTGAGGTTGGGCAGGGGTTCGGGGAGCAGTACTTC. This translates into CASSEVGQGFGEQYF.

This rearrangement joins TRBV19 to TRBJ1-3, with D possibly matching TRBD1 (6 bases). CDR3 size: 14 residues. Trimming removed 5 bases at V and 2 bases at J, with 10 bases between. CDR1 LNHDA and CDR2 SQIVND come from the germline V gene (reference sequence). As DNA, the CDR3 is TGTGCCAGTAGTCGAGCAGGGGCTGGAAACACCATATATTTT. It is translated as CASSRAGAGNTIYF.

This chain uses TRBV14 with TRBJ2-2, with no clear D. Germline V gene data show CDR1 as SGHDN and CDR2 as FVKESK. V dropped 0 bases and J dropped 5 bases, with 10 bases sitting between them. The CDR3 covers 15 residues. In DNA, the CDR3 is TGTGCCAGCAGCCAAGAAGTAACCCTGACCGGGGAGCTGTTTTTT. Protein: CASSQEVTLTGELFF.

This clone was detected once. The CDR3, as DNA: TGTGCCAGCAGTGAAAGGGCTAGCGGGAGTTACGATGAGCAGTTCTTC. Its protein product is CASSERASGSYDEQFF. This chain joins TRBV25-1 and TRBJ2-1, with 10 nucleotides matching TRBD2. V lost 2 bases to trimming and J lost 8 bases; unmatched junction nucleotides: 9. The CDR3 is 16 amino acids. Germline CDR1 is MGHDK and CDR2 is SYGVNS. Filled out from reference TRBV25-1 and TRBJ2-1, the complete variable domain reads EADIYQTPRYLVIGTGKKITLECSQTMGHDKMYWYQQDPGMELHLIHYSYGVNSTEKGDLSSESTVSRIRTEHFPLTLESARPSHTSQYLCASSERASGSYDEQFFGPGTRLTVL.

This clone was recorded at least ten times. This CDR3 reads CASSLATLGTDTQYF. CDR3 DNA sequence: TGCGCCAGCAGCCTGGCTACCTTAGGCACAGATACGCAGTATTTT. The V gene is TRBV5-1, the J gene TRBJ2-3; no clear D gene. CDR1 and CDR2 from the germline V gene are SGHRS and YFSETQ. With 4 bases removed from V and 1 base from J, the gap between germline ends came to 13 bases. This CDR3 has 15 amino acids.

The V gene is TRBV20-1, the J gene TRBJ2-5; D is ambiguous. The DNA end favors TRBJ2-7, so the J call may be wrong. The CDR3 consists of 11 residues. Germline V gene sequence: CDR1 DFQATT, CDR2 SNEGSKA (reference sequence). In DNA, the CDR3 is TGCAGTGCTACCGACCCCTACGAGCAGTACTTC. Translated: CSATDPYEQYF.